The source of this TCR beta chain is a study of blood T cells in healthy people across ages. Study observations and caveats: Long-lived donors had more naive CD4+ cells and higher diversity than aged donors. It was not possible, with unsorted PBMCs, to conclusively compare naive and antigen-experienced cells.

Alongside a J-beta primer mix, a sample-barcoded 5' primer served in a second PCR lasting roughly 6 to 11 cycles. Tags on each cDNA molecule came from a template-switch adaptor with 12 random nucleotides. Each CDR3 protein is one row after TCRdb ran MiXCR on the 5' RACE reads. Here the sample spans 1,800,000 or so distinct CDR3 sequences, about 39% being singletons. V was shortened by 5 bases and J by 7 bases, with 15 bases between the two germline ends. The CDR3 has 14 residues. CDR1 is SGHVS, CDR2 FNYEAQ, per germline. This clonotype occurred a few times. No antigen is known for it. The source of this sequence is a human donor in good health. The J gene is TRBJ2-1, the V gene TRBV7-6, with D possibly TRBD2 on 5 matching bases. Material for sequencing was blood. The CDR3 bases are TGTGCCAGCAGCCCCCCTAAGGGCGGGAATGAGCAGTTCTTC. Protein sequence: CASSPPKGGNEQFF.